The clone carrying this T cell receptor (beta chain) was found many times. Its antigen is not identified. These data originate in a study of CD8 T cells in ankylosing spondylitis. Overall study findings and caveats: Certain motif variants had earlier been reported in reactive arthritis synovial fluid and blood.

Libraries for TCR beta were made by quantitative 5'-RACE with molecular barcodes. TCRdb re-derived calls from the 5' RACE reads in MiXCR, one entry per CDR3 protein. Among roughly 150,000 distinct CDR3 sequences listed, roughly 6.6% were seen once. Sequencing used blood, either unsorted or a sorted T cell fraction (not recorded which). This clonotype originated in a female donor with ankylosing spondylitis or in good health (not recorded which).

CDR3: CSARSRTSVYEQYF. CDR3 DNA: TGCAGTGCTAGATCCCGGACTAGCGTCTACGAGCAGTACTTC. The chain has TRBV20-1 and TRBJ2-7, with 9 nucleotides matching TRBD2. The germline gives CDR1 DFQATT, CDR2 SNEGSKA (reference sequence). The CDR3 sequence is 14 residues long. Unmatched junction bases numbered 5, after V lost 2 bases and J lost 3 bases.